The entry below describes one T cell receptor (beta chain). With 8 bases removed from V and 3 bases from J, the gap between germline ends came to 14 bases. Germline V gene sequence: CDR1 SGHTA, CDR2 FQGTGA. The CDR3 is made up of 14 amino acids. These data come from a study of blood T cell repertoires in COVID-19. Study overall: COVID-19 samples, acute and convalescent, were from the United States, Italy and Spain.

Participant-reported clinical history was the basis for cohort assignment. Original processing methods: Estimation of nucleated cell counts relied on the amplification of reference gene primers. Measured with immunoSEQ multiplex PCR; TCRdb has only the in-frame clones, and not every one. V and J calls and clone size come straight from that table; D and trimming were deduced from the DNA. Of around 230,000 clones listed, about 86% are singletons. The sequenced sample consisted of PBMCs or T cells enriched from blood (not recorded which). The V call is TRBV7-3, the J call TRBJ2-1; a weak D match, TRBD1 (5 bases). The sequence was obtained from a woman between 35 and 50 years old with acute COVID-19. Written as DNA, the CDR3 is TGTGCCAGCTCGATTGGGGCAAGCTACAATGAGCAGTTCTTC. The encoded protein is CASSIGASYNEQFF. Complete variable domain (other parts from reference TRBV7-3 and TRBJ2-1): GAGVSQTPSNKVTEKGKYVELRCDPISGHTALYWYRQSLGQGPEFLIYFQGTGAADDSGLPNDRFFAVRPEGSVSTLKIQRTERGDSAVYLCASSIGASYNEQFFGPGTRLTVL.